A single sample is the source of the 23 T cell receptor beta chains below, sequenced in a study of graft-versus-host responses after intestinal transplantation. Profiling relied on immunoSEQ multiplex PCR, and the TCRdb table lists in-frame clones only, not all of them. In the table there are several thousand clones, 22% of which are singletons. The sequencing here drew on alloreactive CD4+ T cells from a mixed lymphocyte reaction culture, taken before transplantation. Indicated subset: CFSE-low proliferating T cells sorted from roughly 6-day pre-transplant mixed lymphocyte reaction (GvH or HvG direction). These receptor sequences come from a human patient who was an organ donor for intestinal transplantation.

The chain employs TRBV6-1 and TRBJ1-2; D is possibly TRBD1 (5 bases). Germline-derived CDR1 and CDR2 are MNHNS and SASEGT. The CDR3 loop spans 14 amino acids. The ends were cut back, 10 bases at V and 6 bases at J, with 21 bases in the middle. CDR3 nucleotide sequence: TGTGCCATCAGCCAGATCAGGGAATCAGATGGCTACACCTTC. Its translation is CAISQIRESDGYTF.

In its sample, this clone was seen a few times. The chain employs TRBV7-2 and TRBJ2-5; D not resolved. CDR1 SGHTA and CDR2 FQGNSA come from the germline V gene. The CDR3 spans 13 residues. V was shortened by 6 bases and J by 5 bases, with 13 bases between the two germline ends. CDR3 amino acids: CASSPLAAETQYF. The CDR3 region has the DNA TGTGCCAGCAGTCCCTTGGCCGCCGAGACCCAGTACTTC.

The chain uses TRBV6-9 and TRBJ1-5; D unclear. Deletions cut 5 bases from V and 9 bases from J, with 14 bases between. Germline CDR1 and CDR2: MNHGY and SVAAGI. The CDR3 extends over 13 amino acids. CDR3: CASSEGPWGPQHF. The CDR3 DNA is TGTGCCAGCAGTGAGGGCCCATGGGGGCCCCAGCATTTT.

This chain uses TRBV4-1 with TRBJ2-5; D possibly corresponds to TRBD2 (7 bases). The CDR3 loop spans 19 amino acids. Germline lookup yields CDR1 MGHRA and CDR2 YSYEKL. The V end was cut by 3 bases, the J end by 1 base, with 24 bases between. CDR3 DNA: TGCGCCAGCAGCCAGACCCTTCGGATGGGGGGGGGCCTCCAAGAGACCCAGTACTTC. The encoded protein is CASSQTLRMGGGLQETQYF.

The chain recombines TRBV7-6 with TRBJ2-5; no definite D call. CDR1 is SGHVS and CDR2 is FNYEAQ in the germline V gene. The CDR3 covers 14 residues. Trimming cost V 5 bases and J 4 bases, with 14 bases left between them. The CDR3, as DNA: TGTGCCAGCAGCCGAATGGCTAGTGCAGAGACCCAGTACTTC. It is translated as CASSRMASAETQYF.

A remark on this clone: The identical CDR3 is also encoded by other nucleotide sequences in the sample. The rearrangement joins TRBV7-2 to TRBJ2-2, with TRBD2 identical over 8 bases. The V gene end was trimmed by 1 base and the J gene end by 8 bases; junction bases not matched to a gene: 3. The CDR3 extends over 14 amino acids. CDR1 is SGHTA and CDR2 is FQGNSA in the germline V gene. This CDR3 reads CASSLDGGAGELFF. CDR3 in DNA: TGTGCCAGCAGCTTAGACGGGGGGGCGGGGGAGCTGTTTTTT.

The chain employs TRBV11-1 and TRBJ2-7, with D tentatively TRBD1 or TRBD2 (5 bases each). Deletions cut 2 bases from V and 0 bases from J, with 14 bases between. CDR1 and CDR2 (germline): SGHAT, FQDESV (reference sequence). The CDR3 covers 16 residues. CDR3 nucleotide sequence: TGTGCCAGCAGCTTATTTTCGGACGGGGCCTCCTACGAGCAGTACTTC. Translated, it gives CASSLFSDGASYEQYF.

This clone was seen only a few times. This chain joins TRBV9 and TRBJ1-4; 12 bases match TRBD1. The CDR3 is 15 residues long. CDR1 is SGDLS and CDR2 is YYNGEE in the germline V gene. J gave up 8 bases and V 4 bases, and 6 bases lay outside the gene matches. The DNA for the CDR3 is TGTGCCAGCAGCCCGGGACAGGGGGCGTGGGAAAAACTGTTTTTT. Its protein product is CASSPGQGAWEKLFF. The whole variable domain, remainder taken from reference TRBV9 and TRBJ1-4, is DSGVTQTPKHLITATGQRVTLRCSPRSGDLSVYWYQQSLDQGLQFLIQYYNGEERAKGNILERFSAQQFPDLHSELNLSSLELGDSALYFCASSPGQGAWEKLFFGSGTQLSVL.

This clone is medium-sized. The chain is built from TRBV10-3 and TRBJ2-7; no definite D call. Germline V lookup: CDR1 ENHRY, CDR2 SYGVKD. Trimming shortened V by 5 bases and J by 0 bases, and 5 bases separated the two germline ends. The CDR3 spans 12 residues. Here the CDR3 DNA reads TGTGCCATCAGTCGGAGCTCCTACGAGCAGTACTTC. Translated, it gives CAISRSSYEQYF.

V usage is TRBV6-5 and J usage is TRBJ1-2, with 7 bases matching TRBD1. Trimming cost V 2 bases and J 8 bases; bases outside gene matches: 2. Germline V gene lookup returns CDR1 MNHEY and CDR2 SVGAGI. The CDR3 is 12 amino acids. The CDR3 spells CASSYRGRGYTF. The CDR3, as DNA: TGTGCCAGCAGTTACAGGGGGCGCGGCTACACCTTC.

This chain uses TRBV7-2 with TRBJ2-7; 8 bases agree with TRBD1. The CDR3 loop spans 15 amino acids. The trim removed 1 base at V and 4 bases at J, leaving 6 bases unmatched. The germline gives CDR1 SGHTA, CDR2 FQGNSA. The CDR3 region is CASSLGRDRIYEQYF. The CDR3, as DNA: TGTGCCAGCAGCTTAGGCCGGGACAGGATATACGAGCAGTACTTC.

The sample holds a few counts of this clone. This rearrangement joins TRBV9 to TRBJ2-1; tentative D call: TRBD2 (7 bases). Trimming took off 0 bases at V and 6 bases at J, with 13 bases between the two ends. CDR1 and CDR2 (germline): SGDLS, YYNGEE. The CDR3 covers 15 residues. The CDR3, as DNA: TGTGCCAGCAGCGTAGGAGGGGGAGGGGTCAATGAGCAGTTCTTC. Translated: CASSVGGGGVNEQFF.

J is TRBJ2-3 and V is TRBV5-6; D unclear. V lost 3 bases and J lost 2, with 7 bases in between. CDR3 length: 13 amino acids. CDR1 SGHDT and CDR2 YYEEEE come from the germline V gene. The DNA of the CDR3 is TGTGCCAGCAGCTACCGTATCACAGATACGCAGTATTTT. Translation gives CASSYRITDTQYF.

By sample share, this clone is medium-sized. The rearrangement joins TRBV10-2 to TRBJ2-3; D is unresolved. Germline loops: CDR1 WSHSY, CDR2 SAAADI. With 7 bases removed from V and 2 bases from J, the gap between germline ends came to 13 bases. There are 14 residues in the CDR3. In nucleotides, the CDR3 is TGCGCCAGCAATAAGAGAAAAACCACAGATACGCAGTATTTT. Its translation: CASNKRKTTDTQYF.

In its sample, this clone was seen a few times. V gene TRBV11-3 combines with J gene TRBJ2-1; a possible D gene is TRBD1 (6 bases). The CDR3 has 16 residues. V shed 1 base and J shed 3 bases, with 13 bases lying between them. Germline-derived CDR1 and CDR2 are SGHNT and YENEEA. The DNA of the CDR3 is TGTGCCAGCAGCTTAGCCTCTCGACAGGTCTACAATGAGCAGTTCTTC. It codes for CASSLASRQVYNEQFF.

Written as DNA, the CDR3 is TGTGCCAGTAGGATGACTAGCGGGGCGGAGAATGAGCAGTTCTTC. This translates into CASRMTSGAENEQFF. The V call is TRBV19, the J call TRBJ2-1; 11 bases align to TRBD2. The CDR3 is 15 residues long. V trimming: 6 bases; J trimming: 7 bases; junction bases outside the gene matches: 8. CDR1 is LNHDA and CDR2 is SQIVND in the germline V gene (reference sequence).

This clone has more than one count but fewer than ten. This chain uses TRBV6-9 with TRBJ1-4, with TRBD1 as a possible D gene (6 bases). The CDR3 loop spans 15 amino acids. Germline V lookup: CDR1 MNHGY, CDR2 SVAAGI. Trimming pared 5 bases from V and 7 bases from J, leaving 17 bases between. In DNA, the CDR3 is TGTGCCAGCAGTAGGGGGGAGGGGACTGGTGAAAAACTGTTTTTT. Protein sequence: CASSRGEGTGEKLFF.

A few counts support this clone. The rearrangement joins TRBV6-6 to TRBJ1-2; D not resolved. V was cut by 2 bases and J by 5 bases, with 12 bases left in between. Germline V gene data show CDR1 as MNHNY and CDR2 as SVGAGI (reference sequence). This CDR3 spans 14 amino acids. The CDR3 loop reads CASSYRELHYGYTF. The CDR3 DNA sequence: TGTGCCAGCAGTTACCGGGAGCTTCATTATGGCTACACCTTC.

V is TRBV11-2 and J is TRBJ2-3; 8 bases line up with TRBD2. With 2 bases clipped from V and 7 bases from J, the junction kept 8 bases outside the gene matches. CDR1 and CDR2 from the germline V gene are SGHAT and FQNNGV. The CDR3 is 15 residues long. For the CDR3, the DNA is TGTGCCAGCAGCTTAACAAGCGGGGGTCACTATACGCAGTATTTT. Translated: CASSLTSGGHYTQYF.

This clone appeared a few times. Here the CDR3 DNA reads TGTGCCAGCAGGAAAGGGGGGTGGGCTGAAGCTTTCTTT. Translation: CASRKGGWAEAFF. The J gene is TRBJ1-1, the V gene TRBV6-9; D might be TRBD1 (6 bases). Germline V gene lookup returns CDR1 MNHGY and CDR2 SVAAGI. CDR3 length: 13 amino acids. V was shortened by 6 bases and J by 6 bases, with 14 bases between the two germline ends.

About this clone itself: The sample contains more than one DNA sequence encoding this CDR3. This chain connects TRBV5-1 to TRBJ1-4; D is unresolved. The V and J ends lost 0 bases and 6 bases respectively, with 6 bases between them. The CDR3 length is 13 residues. Germline CDR1 reads SGHRS; CDR2 reads YFSETQ. The CDR3 is CASSLAGDEKLFF. CDR3 nucleotide sequence: TGCGCCAGCAGCTTGGCGGGTGATGAAAAACTGTTTTTT. The full variable domain, rest sourced from reference TRBV5-1 and TRBJ1-4, is KAGVTQTPRYLIKTRGQQVTLSCSPISGHRSVSWYQQTPGQGLQFLFEYFSETQRNKGNFPGRFSGRQFSNSRSEMNVSTLELGDSALYLCASSLAGDEKLFFGSGTQLSVL.

This clone is medium-sized within its sample. This sequence joins TRBV11-2 and TRBJ2-3; 10 nucleotides align to TRBD2. Germline loops: CDR1 SGHAT, CDR2 FQNNGV. CDR3 length: 15 residues. The J segment lost 3 bases and the V segment lost 3 bases, leaving 3 bases of the junction unmatched. CDR3 DNA: TGTGCCAGCAGCTTTGCAGCGGGGGGGACAGATACGCAGTATTTT. It specifies CASSFAAGGTDTQYF.

This clone was counted only a few times. The chain carries TRBV6-9 and TRBJ1-2; the D gene is possibly TRBD1 (5 bases). This CDR3 spans 13 amino acids. Looked up from germline, CDR1 is MNHGY and CDR2 is SVAAGI. Trimming stripped 5 bases from V and 5 bases from J, with 12 bases between. This CDR3 is CASSISGVYGYTF. In nucleotides, the CDR3 is TGTGCCAGCAGTATCTCGGGGGTTTATGGCTACACCTTC.